These 26 T cell receptor beta chains were all obtained from the same sample, sequenced in a study of lymphopenia after photon versus proton radiotherapy. Sequencing used immunoSEQ multiplex PCR; TCRdb keeps in-frame clones, though not all of them. The sample yields 70,000 or so clones, approximately 90% seen once. The material sequenced was peripheral blood, taken from a patient treated with photon-based radiotherapy. These receptors originate from a woman in her sixties or seventies with pancreatic cancer.

This sequence joins TRBV14 and TRBJ2-1; the D is unclear. Germline-derived CDR1 and CDR2 are SGHDN and FVKESK. CDR3 length equals 15 residues. V was shortened by 4 bases and J by 1 base, with 11 bases between the two germline ends. CDR3 DNA: TGTGCCAGCAGCCCGGACGGATTATCCTACAATGAGCAGTTCTTC. This sequence encodes CASSPDGLSYNEQFF.

The chain is built from TRBV19 and TRBJ2-7; 10 nucleotides align to TRBD1. Unmatched junction bases numbered 3, after V lost 5 bases and J lost 2 bases. CDR1 is LNHDA, CDR2 SQIVND, per germline (reference sequence). This CDR3 has 14 amino acids. CDR3 in DNA: TGTGCCAGTAGTGGGGGGACAGGGGCCTACGAGCAGTACTTC. It encodes CASSGGTGAYEQYF.

This rearrangement joins TRBV15 to TRBJ2-1; tentatively, D is TRBD2 (5 bases). Trimming took 5 bases from V and 2 from J, leaving 10 bases between them. Germline V lookup: CDR1 LNHNV, CDR2 YYDKDF (reference sequence). The CDR3 totals 14 residues. This CDR3 is CATSASGTYNEQFF. The CDR3 DNA reads TGTGCCACCAGCGCTTCGGGGACCTACAATGAGCAGTTCTTC.

V is TRBV19 and J is TRBJ2-6; TRBD1 aligns across 9 bases. J was trimmed by 0 bases and V by 4 bases; bases with no gene match: 7. CDR1 and CDR2 (germline): LNHDA, SQIVND (reference sequence). The length of the CDR3 is 18 residues. This CDR3 reads CASSRAGTGYSGANVLTF. CDR3 sequence (DNA): TGTGCCAGTAGTAGAGCCGGGACAGGGTACTCTGGGGCCAACGTCCTGACTTTC.

This clone was seen a single time. The chain carries TRBV6-4 and TRBJ1-2; D is unresolved. CDR3 length: 13 residues. From germline, CDR1 is MRHNA and CDR2 SNTAGT. Trimming took off 5 bases at V and 8 bases at J, with 15 bases between the two ends. The CDR3 sequence is CASSRTPTGGYTF. The CDR3 region has the DNA TGTGCCAGCAGTCGTACGCCAACTGGAGGCTACACCTTC.

This rearrangement joins TRBV5-4 to TRBJ1-2; 9 positions match TRBD1. CDR1 SGHNT and CDR2 YYREEE come from the germline V gene (reference sequence). The CDR3 is 17 residues long. Trimming removed 4 bases from V and 3 bases from J; junction bases left unmatched: 13. CDR3 residues: CASSPGQGTFGDYGYTF. CDR3 in DNA: TGTGCCAGCAGCCCGGGACAGGGAACTTTTGGTGACTATGGCTACACCTTC.

V and J are TRBV7-2 and TRBJ2-7; D gene uncertain. There are 15 residues in the CDR3. Germline V lookup: CDR1 SGHTA, CDR2 FQGNSA. Trimming cost V 2 bases and J 2 bases, with 13 bases left between them. In DNA, the CDR3 is TGTGCCAGCAGCTTAACCAGTGCAGATCCCTACGAGCAGTACTTC. This sequence encodes CASSLTSADPYEQYF.

This chain uses TRBV7-3 with TRBJ2-5; weak D call: TRBD1 (6 bases). Germline V gene lookup returns CDR1 SGHTA and CDR2 FQGTGA. The V end was cut by 0 bases, the J end by 5 bases, with 10 bases between. The CDR3 totals 14 residues. The CDR3 nucleotides read TGTGCCAGCAGCTTAACCGGGACACGGGAGACCCAGTACTTC. It codes for CASSLTGTRETQYF.

J is TRBJ2-7 and V is TRBV7-2, with D possibly being TRBD1 (6 bases). The V gene lost 5 bases and the J gene lost 7 bases, with 18 bases spanning the gap. The CDR3 is 14 residues long. Germline CDR1 is SGHTA and CDR2 is FQGNSA. Here the CDR3 reads CASSPGQPSSEQYF. The CDR3 DNA reads as TGTGCCAGCAGCCCTGGACAGCCCTCTAGTGAGCAGTACTTC.

This chain uses TRBV7-6 with TRBJ2-1; 7 bases match TRBD2. Germline CDR1 reads SGHVS; CDR2 reads FNYEAQ. The CDR3 extends over 15 amino acids. V shed 5 bases, J shed 7 bases, and the junction held 11 bases outside the gene matches. The CDR3 sequence is CASSLLAVGVNEQFF. CDR3 nucleotides: TGTGCCAGCAGCCTTCTAGCGGTGGGGGTAAATGAGCAGTTCTTC.

CDR3 nucleotides: TGCGCCAGCAGCGGGACAACTAGCACAGATACGCAGTATTTT. It yields the protein CASSGTTSTDTQYF. V usage is TRBV5-1 and J usage is TRBJ2-3; TRBD1 is a possible D gene (6 bases). Deletions cut 4 bases from V and 0 bases from J, with 9 bases between. CDR1 and CDR2 (germline): SGHRS, YFSETQ. This CDR3 contains 14 residues.

The genes are TRBV7-9 and TRBJ2-5; 8 nucleotides line up with TRBD1. The CDR3 extends over 14 amino acids. The germline gives CDR1 SEHNR, CDR2 FQNEAQ (reference sequence). V shed 4 bases, J shed 2 bases, and the junction held 3 bases outside the gene matches. The CDR3 sequence is CASSSGQGQETQYF. CDR3 nucleotide sequence: TGTGCCAGCAGCTCCGGACAGGGACAAGAGACCCAGTACTTC. Full variable domain (remainder filled in from reference TRBV7-9 and TRBJ2-5): DTGVSQNPRHKITKRGQNVTFRCDPISEHNRLYWYRQTLGQGPEFLTYFQNEAQLEKSRLLSDRFSAERPKGSFSTLEIQRTEQGDSAMYLCASSSGQGQETQYFGPGTRLLVL.

This chain connects TRBV19 to TRBJ2-6; D may be TRBD1 or TRBD2 (5 bases each). Germline V gives CDR1 LNHDA, CDR2 SQIVND (reference sequence). This CDR3 spans 16 amino acids. V gave up 3 bases and J gave up 2 bases, with 11 bases separating them. CDR3: CASSMRGPTGANVLTF. As DNA, the CDR3 is TGTGCCAGTAGTATGAGGGGACCCACTGGGGCCAACGTCCTGACTTTC. Supplemented by reference TRBV19 and TRBJ2-6, the full variable domain reads DGGITQSPKYLFRKEGQNVTLSCEQNLNHDAMYWYRQDPGQGLRLIYYSQIVNDFQKGDIAEGYSVSREKKESFPLTVTSAQKNPTAFYLCASSMRGPTGANVLTFGAGSRLTVL.

This chain joins TRBV28 and TRBJ2-3; 8 positions agree with TRBD1. After removal of 6 bases from V and 1 base from J, the junction contained 6 bases not matched to a gene. The CDR3 runs to 15 residues. CDR1 MDHEN and CDR2 SYDVKM come from the germline V gene. The CDR3 DNA reads TGTGCCAGCAGCAAACCGGGACAGGGCACAGATACGCAGTATTTT. Protein: CASSKPGQGTDTQYF. The full variable domain, completed using reference TRBV28 and TRBJ2-3, is DVKVTQSSRYLVKRTGEKVFLECVQDMDHENMFWYRQDPGLGLRLIYFSYDVKMKEKGDIPEGYSVSREKKERFSLILESASTNQTSMYLCASSKPGQGTDTQYFGPGTRLTVL.

The chain recombines TRBV28 with TRBJ2-5, with 9 nucleotides matching TRBD1. The DNA end is a closer match to TRBJ2-7, so the J assignment may be wrong. This CDR3 has 15 residues. Germline V CDR1 and CDR2: MDHEN, SYDVKM. Here the CDR3 reads CASSLLGQGNGEQYF. The CDR3 bases are TGTGCCAGCAGTTTGTTGGGACAGGGTAATGGCGAGCAGTACTTC.

The V and J genes are TRBV6-1 and TRBJ2-1; TRBD2 matches 13 bases. After removal of 7 bases from V and 5 bases from J, the junction contained 5 bases not matched to a gene. The CDR3 consists of 15 residues. CDR1 MNHNS and CDR2 SASEGT come from the germline V gene. The CDR3 here is CASMAGTSGNNEQFF. The DNA for the CDR3 is TGTGCCAGCATGGCCGGGACTAGCGGGAACAATGAGCAGTTCTTC.

V and J are TRBV28 and TRBJ2-7; maybe TRBD1 (6 bases). This CDR3 has 14 amino acids. Germline V gene sequence: CDR1 MDHEN, CDR2 SYDVKM. The DNA of the CDR3 is TGTTACCGACAGGAAGGCCCGAGGCTAGACGAGCAGTACTTC. It specifies CYRQEGPRLDEQYF.

This chain joins TRBV11-2 and TRBJ2-1; 9 nucleotides match TRBD2. V lost 1 base and J lost 3; bases outside the gene matches: 7. This CDR3 has 17 residues. The germline CDR1 and CDR2 sequences are SGHAT and FQNNGV. CDR3 in DNA: TGTGCCAGCAGCTTAGGACGACTAGCGGAGGTCTACAATGAGCAGTTCTTC. Translated, it gives CASSLGRLAEVYNEQFF. Looking up the rest from reference TRBV11-2 and TRBJ2-1 gives the full variable domain: EAGVAQSPRYKIIEKRQSVAFWCNPISGHATLYWYQQILGQGPKLLIQFQNNGVVDDSQLPKDRFSAERLKGVDSTLKIQPAKLEDSAVYLCASSLGRLAEVYNEQFFGPGTRLTVL.

The V gene is TRBV10-3, the J gene TRBJ2-5, with TRBD2 identical over 7 bases. The CDR3 consists of 13 residues. The V and J ends lost 5 bases and 3 bases, in that order; junction bases with no gene match: 3. Germline V CDR1 and CDR2: ENHRY, SYGVKD. The CDR3 loop reads CAISFLAEETQYF. For the CDR3, the DNA is TGTGCCATCAGTTTTCTAGCGGAAGAGACCCAGTACTTC.

This clone was seen just once. The chain uses TRBV2 and TRBJ2-3; TRBD2 matches 11 bases. CDR1 is SNHLY, CDR2 FYNNEI, per germline. The V segment lost 5 bases and the J segment 10 bases; nucleotides outside the gene matches: 14. The CDR3 is 16 residues long. The CDR3 sequence: CASSSILAGVDEAQYF. In DNA, the CDR3 is TGTGCCAGCAGTTCTATACTAGCGGGAGTAGACGAGGCGCAGTATTTT.

The genes are TRBV21-1 and TRBJ2-1; TRBD2, the table's D call, lacks a check against the DNA. TRBV21-1 is annotated as a pseudogene. This CDR3 comprises 15 residues. CDR3 nucleotide sequence: TGTGCCAGCAGCAAAGCGCGGTGGAGGGAATATGAGCAGTTCTTC. Translation gives CASSKARWREYEQFF.

The V and J genes are TRBV5-4 and TRBJ1-1, with a weak D call TRBD1 (5 bases). Germline loops: CDR1 SGHNT, CDR2 YYREEE (reference sequence). CDR3 size: 15 residues. Trimming removed 3 bases from V and 4 bases from J, with 16 bases in between. The CDR3, as DNA: TGTGCCAGCAGCTATAACAGGAATTCTGGCACTGAAGCTTTCTTT. This translates into CASSYNRNSGTEAFF.

The V call is TRBV18, the J call TRBJ2-7, with TRBD2 as a possible D gene (6 bases). V was cut by 3 bases and J by 2 bases, with 11 bases left in between. Germline loops: CDR1 KGHSH, CDR2 LQKENI. The CDR3 covers 14 residues. As DNA, the CDR3 is TGTGCCAGCTCACCGCTCGCGGGGACCTACGAGCAGTACTTC. This translates into CASSPLAGTYEQYF.

This chain uses TRBV7-9 with TRBJ2-1, with 8 bases matching TRBD2. The CDR3 is made up of 16 amino acids. The trim removed 2 bases at V and 7 bases at J, leaving 10 bases unmatched. Germline V lookup: CDR1 SEHNR, CDR2 FQNEAQ (reference sequence). The DNA for the CDR3 is TGTGCCAGCAGCTTACGGCGGACTAGCACCGGGAATGAGCAGTTCTTC. Translation: CASSLRRTSTGNEQFF.

The J gene is TRBJ2-2, the V gene TRBV4-3; 7 bases fit TRBD2. The CDR3 extends over 14 amino acids. Germline CDR1 and CDR2: LGHNA and YSLEER. V lost 4 bases and J lost 5; bases outside the gene matches: 4. CDR3 region: CASSPGLDTGELFF. Here the CDR3 DNA reads TGCGCCAGCAGCCCAGGACTAGATACCGGGGAGCTGTTTTTT.

The chain uses TRBV9 and TRBJ2-2, with TRBD1 matching over 7 bases. The junction had 14 bases not matched to a gene; V was cut back by 4 bases and J by 5 bases. This CDR3 has 17 amino acids. The germline V gene has CDR1 SGDLS and CDR2 YYNGEE. The CDR3 bases are TGTGCCAGCAGCCTAAAGACGGGACAGCTTTATACCGGGGAGCTGTTTTTT. The encoded protein is CASSLKTGQLYTGELFF.